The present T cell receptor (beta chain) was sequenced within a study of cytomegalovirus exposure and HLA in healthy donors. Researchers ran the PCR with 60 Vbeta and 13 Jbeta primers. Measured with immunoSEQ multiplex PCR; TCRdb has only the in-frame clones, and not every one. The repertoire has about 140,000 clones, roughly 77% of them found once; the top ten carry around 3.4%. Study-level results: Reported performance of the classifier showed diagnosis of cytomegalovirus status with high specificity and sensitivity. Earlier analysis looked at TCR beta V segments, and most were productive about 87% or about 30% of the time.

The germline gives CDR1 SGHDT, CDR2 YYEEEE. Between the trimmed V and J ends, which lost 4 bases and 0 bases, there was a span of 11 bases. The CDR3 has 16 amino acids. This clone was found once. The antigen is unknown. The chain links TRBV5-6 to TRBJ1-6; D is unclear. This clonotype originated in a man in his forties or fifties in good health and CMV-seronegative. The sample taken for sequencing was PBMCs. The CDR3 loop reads CASSNSLSSYNSPLHF. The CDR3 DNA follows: TGTGCCAGCAGCAATTCTCTAAGCTCCTATAATTCACCCCTCCACTTT.